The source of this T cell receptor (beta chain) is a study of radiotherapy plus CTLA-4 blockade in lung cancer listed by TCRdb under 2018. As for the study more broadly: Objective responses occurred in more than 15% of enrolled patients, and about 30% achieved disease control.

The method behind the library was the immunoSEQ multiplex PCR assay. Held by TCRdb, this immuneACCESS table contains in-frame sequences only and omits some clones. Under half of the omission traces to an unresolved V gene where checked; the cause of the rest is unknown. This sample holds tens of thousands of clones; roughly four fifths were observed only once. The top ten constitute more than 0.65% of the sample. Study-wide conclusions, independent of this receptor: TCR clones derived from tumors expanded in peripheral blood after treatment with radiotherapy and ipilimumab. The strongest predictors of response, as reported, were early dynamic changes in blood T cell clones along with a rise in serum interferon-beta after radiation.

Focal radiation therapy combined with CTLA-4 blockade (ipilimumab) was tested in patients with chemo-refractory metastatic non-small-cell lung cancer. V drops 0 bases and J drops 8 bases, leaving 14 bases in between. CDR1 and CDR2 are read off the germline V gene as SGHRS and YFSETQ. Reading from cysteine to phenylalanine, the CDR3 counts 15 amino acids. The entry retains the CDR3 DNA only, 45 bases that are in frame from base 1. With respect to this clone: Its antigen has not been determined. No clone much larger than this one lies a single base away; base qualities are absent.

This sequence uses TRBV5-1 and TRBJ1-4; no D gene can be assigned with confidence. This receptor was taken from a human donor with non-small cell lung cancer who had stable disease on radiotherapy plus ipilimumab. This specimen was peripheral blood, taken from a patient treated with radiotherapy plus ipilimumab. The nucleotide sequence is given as TGCGCCAGCAGCTTGGTCTCCGGGAAGGGAGAAAAACTGTTTTTT. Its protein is CASSLVSGKGEKLFF.